The 17 T cell receptor beta chains below all came from one sample that was sequenced in a study of T cell responses to AZD1222 COVID-19 vaccine. The protocol was immunoSEQ multiplex PCR, while the TCRdb copy is restricted to in-frame clones and leaves out a portion. Of under 95,000 clones detected, roughly 88% appear once; the ten largest clones hold 1.3% to 1.5%. The source was peripheral blood, collected 28 days after the second AZD1222 dose. These TCRs come from an adult who received the AZD1222 COVID-19 vaccine.

This chain joins TRBV18 and TRBJ1-2, with D perhaps matching TRBD1 (5 bases). V shed 5 bases and J shed 0 bases, with 7 bases lying between them. The CDR3 is 13 residues long. The germline V gene encodes CDR1 KGHSH and CDR2 LQKENI. CDR3 amino acids: CASSDSPNYGYTF. The CDR3 coding sequence is TGTGCCAGCTCAGACAGTCCTAACTATGGCTACACCTTC.

The chain couples TRBV4-1 to TRBJ2-7; TRBD2 agrees at 7 bases. CDR1 MGHRA and CDR2 YSYEKL come from the germline V gene. The J segment lost 0 bases and the V segment lost 0 bases, leaving 2 bases of the junction unmatched. This CDR3 is built from 15 residues. CDR3 nucleotides: TGCGCCAGCAGCCAAGAGGGACTAAACTCCTACGAGCAGTACTTC. It is translated as CASSQEGLNSYEQYF.

DNA of the CDR3: TGTGCCAGCAGTTTGACAGGGGGACAAGAGACCCAGTACTTC. It encodes CASSLTGGQETQYF. J is TRBJ2-5 and V is TRBV6-6; TRBD1 matches at 9 bases. Germline V gene data show CDR1 as MNHNY and CDR2 as SVGAGI (reference sequence). This CDR3 region has 14 residues. V lost 4 bases, J lost 2 bases, and 2 bases stayed unmatched.

The chain uses TRBV14 and TRBJ1-2, with D perhaps TRBD1 (6 bases). CDR1 and CDR2 from the germline V gene are SGHDN and FVKESK. V was clipped by 0 bases and J by 4 bases, with 12 bases between them. This CDR3 comprises 15 residues. For the CDR3, the DNA is TGTGCCAGCAGCCAAGATGGGGGGGGCGTCTATGGCTACACCTTC. It yields the protein CASSQDGGGVYGYTF. Complete variable domain (other parts from reference TRBV14 and TRBJ1-2): EAGVTQFPSHSVIEKGQTVTLRCDPISGHDNLYWYRRVMGKEIKFLLHFVKESKQDESGMPNNRFLAERTGGTYSTLKVQPAELEDSGVYFCASSQDGGGVYGYTFGSGTRLTVV.

The gene calls are TRBV6-5 and TRBJ1-5; D uncertain. CDR1 MNHEY and CDR2 SVGAGI come from the germline V gene. Trimming took 6 bases from V and 9 from J, leaving 15 bases between them. The CDR3 totals 13 residues. The CDR3 DNA reads as TGTGCCAGCAGGGGGTTGAGCGAGGGGCCCCAGCATTTT. It yields the protein CASRGLSEGPQHF.

The chain couples TRBV9 to TRBJ2-3; 8 bases are shared with TRBD2. With 1 base clipped from V and 4 bases from J, the junction kept 5 bases outside the gene matches. From germline, CDR1 is SGDLS and CDR2 YYNGEE. The CDR3 sequence is 15 residues long. The CDR3 bases are TGTGCCAGCAGCGTAACTGGCGGGGGGTCAGATACGCAGTATTTT. Its translation: CASSVTGGGSDTQYF.

The chain is built from TRBV19 and TRBJ1-1; D remains ambiguous. CDR1 is LNHDA, CDR2 SQIVND, per germline (reference sequence). The CDR3 runs 12 residues. The V end lost 5 bases, the J end lost 6 bases, and 10 bases lay between the germline ends. In nucleotides, the CDR3 is TGTGCCAGTAGTCGAGGACCCGCTGAAGCTTTCTTT. Residues: CASSRGPAEAFF.

The rearrangement links TRBV10-3 to TRBJ2-2, with a weak D call TRBD1 (6 bases). This CDR3 has 15 residues. Trimming left V 0 bases short and J 4 bases short, with 9 bases between. Germline V lookup: CDR1 ENHRY, CDR2 SYGVKD. The DNA for the CDR3 is TGTGCCATCAGTGAGTCGCTGGACAGCACCGGGGAGCTGTTTTTT. This translates into CAISESLDSTGELFF.

V gene TRBV11-1 combines with J gene TRBJ2-7, with 7 bases identical to TRBD1. The germline V gene encodes CDR1 SGHAT and CDR2 FQDESV (reference sequence). There are 14 residues in the CDR3. Losses at the gene ends were 4 bases for V and 9 bases for J; bases not matched to a gene: 12. DNA of the CDR3: TGTGCCAGCAGCTCAACAGGGGATTCCCTTGGGCAGTACTTC. It translates to CASSSTGDSLGQYF.

V usage is TRBV4-1 and J usage is TRBJ1-4; no clear D. This CDR3 spans 12 amino acids. CDR1 is MGHRA and CDR2 is YSYEKL in the germline V gene. V shed 0 bases and J shed 8 bases, with 4 bases lying between them. The CDR3 DNA reads as TGCGCCAGCAGCCAAGAGGTAGAAAAACTGTTTTTT. Translating it yields CASSQEVEKLFF.

The V call is TRBV5-6, the J call TRBJ2-5; no firm D call. The germline CDR1 and CDR2 sequences are SGHDT and YYEEEE. V was cut by 3 bases and J by 2 bases, with 8 bases left in between. The CDR3 contains 13 residues. The CDR3 sequence: CASSSGPQETQYF. CDR3 DNA sequence: TGTGCCAGCAGCTCAGGACCACAAGAGACCCAGTACTTC. The variable domain in full, with the rest retrieved from reference TRBV5-6 and TRBJ2-5, is DAGVTQSPTHLIKTRGQQVTLRCSPKSGHDTVSWYQQALGQGPQFIFQYYEEEERQRGNFPDRFSGHQFPNYSSELNVNALLLGDSALYLCASSSGPQETQYFGPGTRLLVL.

The chain employs TRBV7-6 and TRBJ2-2; the match to TRBD2 covers 14 bases. This CDR3 is built from 18 residues. Germline values: CDR1 SGHVS, CDR2 FNYEAQ. After removal of 3 bases from V and 7 bases from J, the junction contained 10 bases not matched to a gene. DNA of the CDR3: TGTGCCAGCAGCTTCCTACCGACTAGCGGGGGGGCGGTCGGGGAGCTGTTTTTT. This codes for CASSFLPTSGGAVGELFF.

The chain combines TRBV10-3 with TRBJ2-7; TRBD2 is a possible D gene (5 bases). CDR1 and CDR2 (germline): ENHRY, SYGVKD. V was clipped by 6 bases and J by 0 bases, with 15 bases between them. The CDR3 is 15 amino acids. In DNA, the CDR3 is TGTGCCATCAGATTGGACTCGCAAATCTCCTACGAGCAGTACTTC. Translated, it gives CAIRLDSQISYEQYF.

J is TRBJ2-1 and V is TRBV29-1; D remains unclear. Trimming took 2 bases from V and 4 from J, leaving 9 bases between them. This CDR3 has 13 residues. The germline gives CDR1 SQVTM, CDR2 ANQGSEA. Here the CDR3 DNA reads TGCAGCGTTGAAAGACGGAATTACAATGAGCAGTTCTTC. It translates to CSVERRNYNEQFF.

The chain couples TRBV3-1 (or the pseudogene TRBV3-2) to TRBJ1-2; D unresolved. Germline CDR1 is LGHDT and CDR2 is YNNKEL (reference sequence). The CDR3 sequence is 14 residues long. Trimming pared 4 bases from V and 7 bases from J, leaving 16 bases between. DNA of the CDR3: TGTGCCAGCAGCCCTCAAACGGGGTTTGGTGGCTACACCTTC. Translation gives CASSPQTGFGGYTF.

The chain uses TRBV2 and TRBJ1-6; D possibly corresponds to TRBD1 (5 bases). Trimming stripped 3 bases from V and 10 bases from J, with 10 bases between. The CDR3 consists of 13 residues. Per germline, CDR1 SNHLY and CDR2 FYNNEI. This CDR3 is CASSDWGSSPLHF. In DNA, the CDR3 is TGTGCCAGCAGTGATTGGGGGAGCTCACCCCTCCACTTT.

The V and J genes are TRBV28 and TRBJ1-5; D gene uncertain. Germline-derived CDR1 and CDR2 are MDHEN and SYDVKM. The CDR3 runs 15 residues. V was clipped by 2 bases and J by 5 bases, with 13 bases between them. The CDR3 protein is CASSLAAAPYQPQHF. The CDR3 DNA sequence: TGTGCCAGCAGTTTAGCGGCAGCTCCGTATCAGCCCCAGCATTTT.